The source of this T cell receptor beta chain is a study of identical twins' blood T cells. All three twin pairs grew up together with likely shared infections and vaccines. This clonotype was detected a few times. Its matching antigen is unknown. The CDR3 has 18 residues. J was trimmed by 0 bases and V by 4 bases; bases with no gene match: 11. Study results and caveats: Each donor's most abundant TCRbeta clonotypes shared more CDR3 sequences with her twin than unrelated donors.

TCRdb used MiXCR to reprocess the 5' RACE reads, holding one entry per CDR3 protein. The sample carries 400,000 or so distinct CDR3 sequences, over 25% recorded once. This rearrangement joins TRBV12-3 or TRBV12-4 to TRBJ2-1, with 8 bases lining up with TRBD2. This TCR came from a woman aged 18-49 years in good health. The sequenced material came from PBMCs. DNA for the CDR3: TGTGCCAGCAGTTACGGGAGGGCCTTTCGTTTCTCCTACAATGAGCAGTTCTTC. Its translation is CASSYGRAFRFSYNEQFF.